These 20 T cell receptor beta chains were all obtained from the same sample, sequenced in a study of cytomegalovirus exposure and HLA in healthy donors listed by TCRdb under 2017. The library relied on the immunoSEQ multiplex PCR assay. A mixture of 60 forward primers for TCR Vbeta segments and 13 reverse primers for TCR Jbeta segments was used in the multiplex PCR. TCRdb retrieved this table from immuneACCESS and kept in-frame rearrangements only. Not all clones are present; in checked studies, unresolved V genes account for under half, and no reason is known for the remainder. Here the sample has approximately 160,000 clones; 82% occur a single time. The ten top clones hold approximately 1.6% of the sample. The sample was PBMCs. These receptors originate from a girl between 10 and 17 years old in good health and CMV-seropositive.

The rearrangement joins TRBV29-1 to TRBJ1-2; the D gene is possibly TRBD1 (5 bases). Germline V gene sequence: CDR1 SQVTM, CDR2 ANQGSEA. V lost 3 bases to trimming and J lost 8 bases, with 10 bases between them. This CDR3 spans 11 amino acids. The CDR3 spells CSVDGGRGYTF. DNA of the CDR3: TGCAGCGTTGACGGGGGAAGGGGCTACACCTTC.

The CDR3 DNA sequence: TGTGCCAGCAGTGTAGGGGCCAATTACCAAGAGACCCAGTACTTC. This codes for CASSVGANYQETQYF. The V and J genes are TRBV7-3 and TRBJ2-5, with D possibly matching TRBD1 (5 bases). CDR1 SGHTA and CDR2 FQGTGA come from the germline V gene. There are 15 residues in the CDR3. V was trimmed by 6 bases and J by 0 bases, leaving 14 bases between them.

The chain is built from TRBV10-3 and TRBJ1-1, with D tentatively TRBD1 (6 bases). The CDR3 runs to 14 residues. Trimming shortened V by 4 bases and J by 4 bases, and 13 bases separated the two germline ends. Germline values: CDR1 ENHRY, CDR2 SYGVKD. The CDR3 DNA sequence: TGTGCCATCAGTGCCAATGGGGGGGCCACTGAAGCTTTCTTT. As protein: CAISANGGATEAFF.

The chain combines TRBV6-6 with TRBJ2-1; a weak D match, TRBD2 (7 bases). The CDR3 length is 11 residues. Germline V gene lookup returns CDR1 MNHNY and CDR2 SVGAGI (reference sequence). The V end lost 6 bases, the J end lost 12 bases, and 12 bases lay between the germline ends. The CDR3 spells CASREGGRQFF. The CDR3 nucleotides read TGTGCCAGCAGAGAGGGGGGGCGGCAGTTCTTC.

Only one count was recorded for this clone. The V gene is TRBV27, the J gene TRBJ1-5, with 10 bases fitting TRBD1. The CDR3 covers 19 residues. Germline CDR1 reads MNHEY; CDR2 reads SMNVEV (reference sequence). V lost 6 bases to trimming and J lost 4 bases; unmatched junction nucleotides: 18. The CDR3 here is CASSWTGGESGLGNQPQHF. The CDR3 DNA sequence: TGTGCCAGCAGCTGGACAGGGGGAGAGTCGGGTCTTGGAAATCAGCCCCAGCATTTT.

The table lists this clone with a count of one. This chain connects TRBV28 to TRBJ2-7; TRBD1 matches at 7 bases. The ends lost 5 bases at V and 4 bases at J; junction bases unmatched: 8. The CDR3 consists of 14 residues. CDR1 and CDR2 (germline): MDHEN, SYDVKM. The chain's CDR3 is CASSPAGTVYEQYF. The CDR3 bases are TGTGCCAGCAGTCCCGCCGGGACAGTATACGAGCAGTACTTC.

This chain uses TRBV4-1 with TRBJ2-7; D may be TRBD1 (6 bases). This CDR3 comprises 16 residues. The germline gives CDR1 MGHRA, CDR2 YSYEKL. V shed 0 bases and J shed 6 bases, with 18 bases lying between them. The CDR3 DNA is TGCGCCAGCAGCCAAGAGGGCGGCAGGGGTCTCTCCGAGCAGTACTTC. This translates into CASSQEGGRGLSEQYF.

The J gene is TRBJ2-3, the V gene TRBV7-9; D not certain. CDR1 and CDR2 (germline): SEHNR, FQNEAQ (reference sequence). This CDR3 region has 16 residues. Trimming removed 5 bases at V and 4 bases at J, with 19 bases between. The CDR3 nucleotides read TGTGCCAGCAGCCCCTTCCCCCTGGTGGCCCCAGATACGCAGTATTTT. This translates into CASSPFPLVAPDTQYF.

This clone is a singleton in its sample. V and J are TRBV28 and TRBJ1-5, with 7 bases lining up with TRBD1. Germline trimming cut 8 bases from V and 5 bases from J; bases unmatched to any gene: 6. CDR3 length: 13 residues. Per germline, CDR1 MDHEN and CDR2 SYDVKM. The CDR3 sequence: CASATGTHQPQHF. The CDR3 DNA reads as TGTGCCAGCGCGACAGGGACTCATCAGCCCCAGCATTTT.

The J gene is TRBJ2-5, the V gene TRBV9; 7 bases map to TRBD2. CDR3 length: 14 residues. The germline V gene encodes CDR1 SGDLS and CDR2 YYNGEE. Trimming took 3 bases from V and 3 from J; bases not matched to a gene: 5. The CDR3 loop reads CASSEASGKETQYF. DNA of the CDR3: TGTGCCAGCAGCGAGGCTAGCGGTAAAGAGACCCAGTACTTC.

This chain connects TRBV5-4 to TRBJ2-7; TRBD2 aligns across 7 bases. Looked up from germline, CDR1 is SGHNT and CDR2 is YYREEE (reference sequence). V lost 0 bases, J lost 7 bases, and 10 bases stayed unmatched. This CDR3 has 15 residues. The DNA for the CDR3 is TGTGCCAGCAGCTTGGCGACTAGCAGCCCGTGGGAGCAGTACTTC. This encodes CASSLATSSPWEQYF.

The chain employs TRBV7-9 and TRBJ2-7, with D maybe TRBD2 (5 bases). Germline V gene sequence: CDR1 SEHNR, CDR2 FQNEAQ (reference sequence). This CDR3 contains 13 residues. V was cut by 6 bases and J by 4 bases, with 13 bases left in between. CDR3 residues: CASRPWERYEQYF. The CDR3 nucleotides are TGTGCCAGCAGACCATGGGAGAGGTACGAGCAGTACTTC.

J is TRBJ1-5 and V is TRBV15; possible D gene TRBD1, 5 bases. Germline loops: CDR1 LNHNV, CDR2 YYDKDF (reference sequence). CDR3 length: 16 amino acids. Between the trimmed V and J ends, which lost 1 base and 3 bases, there was a span of 13 bases. The CDR3 coding sequence is TGTGCCACCAGCAGAGGGATGCAGGGAACCAATCAGCCCCAGCATTTT. As protein: CATSRGMQGTNQPQHF.

The chain recombines TRBV19 with TRBJ1-5, with TRBD1 as a possible D gene (6 bases). CDR1 LNHDA and CDR2 SQIVND come from the germline V gene (reference sequence). The CDR3 has 13 residues. V was cut by 5 bases and J by 5 bases, with 10 bases left in between. CDR3 sequence: CASSAGGDQPQHF. The CDR3 DNA is TGTGCCAGTAGTGCGGGGGGCGATCAGCCCCAGCATTTT.

Points on this clone: Other DNA sequences in this specimen translate into the identical CDR3. The gene calls are TRBV7-9 and TRBJ2-7; no firm D call. The CDR3 is made up of 12 amino acids. Between the trimmed V and J ends, which lost 1 base and 3 bases, there was a span of 4 bases. Germline lookup yields CDR1 SEHNR and CDR2 FQNEAQ (reference sequence). CDR3 sequence reads: CASSLGSYEQYF. The DNA for the CDR3 is TGTGCCAGCAGCTTAGGGAGCTACGAGCAGTACTTC.

In this sample, this clone turned up once. V gene TRBV7-6 combines with J gene TRBJ2-5; D gene uncertain. V shed 4 bases and J shed 1 base, with 7 bases lying between them. CDR3 size: 13 residues. Germline V gene sequence: CDR1 SGHVS, CDR2 FNYEAQ. CDR3 coding DNA: TGTGCCAGCAGCTGGGCCCTCCAAGAGACCCAGTACTTC. As protein: CASSWALQETQYF.

This chain uses TRBV6-6 with TRBJ2-5; D is unclear. The V gene lost 7 bases and the J gene lost 2 bases, with 11 bases spanning the gap. CDR1 and CDR2 from the germline V gene are MNHNY and SVGAGI (reference sequence). This CDR3 has 13 residues. The CDR3 sequence is CASTLGGQETQYF. The CDR3 coding sequence is TGTGCCAGCACCCTAGGTGGACAAGAGACCCAGTACTTC.

The genes are TRBV5-6 and TRBJ2-7; D possibly corresponds to TRBD1 (5 bases). V lost 3 bases and J 7 bases, leaving 11 bases between the germline ends. Germline V gene lookup returns CDR1 SGHDT and CDR2 YYEEEE. The CDR3 is 12 residues long. The CDR3 is CASSSGYGEQYF. The CDR3 DNA follows: TGTGCCAGCAGCTCAGGGTATGGGGAGCAGTACTTC. Together with reference TRBV5-6 and TRBJ2-7, the CDR3 gives the full variable domain: DAGVTQSPTHLIKTRGQQVTLRCSPKSGHDTVSWYQQALGQGPQFIFQYYEEEERQRGNFPDRFSGHQFPNYSSELNVNALLLGDSALYLCASSSGYGEQYFGPGTRLTVT.

This clone has just one count. CDR3 amino acids: CASSVAPYMNTEAFF. Here the CDR3 DNA reads TGTGCCAGCAGCGTAGCACCCTATATGAACACTGAAGCTTTCTTT. The chain links TRBV9 to TRBJ1-1; no clear D gene. This CDR3 comprises 15 residues. V gave up 0 bases and J gave up 0 bases, with 9 bases separating them. The germline V gene has CDR1 SGDLS and CDR2 YYNGEE.

The V call is TRBV28, the J call TRBJ2-3, with TRBD2 matching 15 bases. V was clipped by 5 bases and J by 4 bases; unmatched bases: 13. The CDR3 is 19 amino acids. Germline V gives CDR1 MDHEN, CDR2 SYDVKM. The CDR3 bases are TGTGCCAGCAGTAACGTAGCCGGGACTAGCGGGGGGAGTGCAGATACGCAGTATTTT. It codes for CASSNVAGTSGGSADTQYF. The full variable domain, its missing parts supplied by reference TRBV28 and TRBJ2-3, is DVKVTQSSRYLVKRTGEKVFLECVQDMDHENMFWYRQDPGLGLRLIYFSYDVKMKEKGDIPEGYSVSREKKERFSLILESASTNQTSMYLCASSNVAGTSGGSADTQYFGPGTRLTVL.